This T cell receptor (beta chain) was found in a study of blood T cell repertoires in COVID-19. In the study overall: The cDNA or gDNA used as material had been derived from T cells, B-cell-depleted T cells, or PBMCs.

Germline trimming cut 5 bases from V and 3 bases from J; bases unmatched to any gene: 5. The germline V gene has CDR1 LNHDA and CDR2 SQIVND (reference sequence). The CDR3 has 15 amino acids. As handled by the study authors: Amplification of reference gene primers provided the estimated nucleated cell counts. Method: immunoSEQ multiplex PCR; TCRdb's copy keeps in-frame clones and lacks some. That table is the source of V, J and clone size, and D and trimming were worked out from the DNA. The data contain 250,000 to 300,000 clones, over 75% of them singletons. The source of this sequence is a woman in her twenties or thirties with acute or convalescent COVID-19. V is TRBV19 and J is TRBJ2-1; 9 bases are a match to TRBD1. The source material was peripheral blood. DNA of the CDR3: TGTGCCAGTAGTCCGACAGGGGGTAACTACAATGAGCAGTTCTTC. Amino acid sequence: CASSPTGGNYNEQFF.